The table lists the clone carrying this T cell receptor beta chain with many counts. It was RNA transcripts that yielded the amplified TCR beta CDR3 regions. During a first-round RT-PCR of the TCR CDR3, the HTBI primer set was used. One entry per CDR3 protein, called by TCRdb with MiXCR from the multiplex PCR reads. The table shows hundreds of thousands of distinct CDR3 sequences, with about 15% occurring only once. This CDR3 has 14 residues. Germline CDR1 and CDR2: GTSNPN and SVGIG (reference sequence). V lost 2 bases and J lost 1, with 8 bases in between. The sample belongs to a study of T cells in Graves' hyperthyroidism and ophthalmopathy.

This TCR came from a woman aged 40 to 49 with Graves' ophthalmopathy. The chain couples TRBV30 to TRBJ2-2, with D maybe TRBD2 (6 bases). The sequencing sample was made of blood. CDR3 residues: CAWSIAVNTGELFF. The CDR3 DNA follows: TGTGCCTGGAGTATAGCGGTGAACACCGGGGAGCTGTTTTTT. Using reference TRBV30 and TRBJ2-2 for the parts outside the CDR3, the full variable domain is SQTIHQWPATLVQPVGSPLSLECTVEGTSNPNLYWYRQAAGRGLQLLFYSVGIGQISSEVPQNLSASRPQDRQFILSSKKLLLSDSGFYLCAWSIAVNTGELFFGEGSRLTVL.